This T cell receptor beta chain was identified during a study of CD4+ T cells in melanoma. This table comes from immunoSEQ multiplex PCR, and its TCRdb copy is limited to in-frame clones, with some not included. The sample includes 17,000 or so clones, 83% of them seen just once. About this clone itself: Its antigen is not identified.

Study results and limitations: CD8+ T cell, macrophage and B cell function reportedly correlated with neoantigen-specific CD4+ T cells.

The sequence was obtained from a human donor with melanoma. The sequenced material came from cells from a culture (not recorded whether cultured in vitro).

CDR3 protein: CASSLIPSPATGELFF. The CDR3 DNA reads as TGTGCCAGCAGCTTAATCCCTTCCCCCGCCACCGGGGAGCTGTTTTTT. V is TRBV7-2 and J is TRBJ2-2; D remains unclear. The germline CDR1 and CDR2 sequences are SGHTA and FQGNSA. There are 16 residues in the CDR3. Trimming cost V 2 bases and J 4 bases, with 14 bases left between them.